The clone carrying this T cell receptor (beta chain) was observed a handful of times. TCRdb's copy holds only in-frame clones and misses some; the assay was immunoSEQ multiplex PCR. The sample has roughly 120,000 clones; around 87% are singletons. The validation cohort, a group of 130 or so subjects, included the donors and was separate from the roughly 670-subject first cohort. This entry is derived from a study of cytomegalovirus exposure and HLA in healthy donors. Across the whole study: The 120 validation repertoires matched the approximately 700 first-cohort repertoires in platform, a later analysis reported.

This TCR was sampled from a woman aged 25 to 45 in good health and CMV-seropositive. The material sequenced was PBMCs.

CDR3: CASSARDRGGSPLHF. DNA of the CDR3: TGTGCCAGCAGCGCCAGGGACAGGGGGGGATCACCCCTCCACTTT. The chain uses TRBV9 and TRBJ1-6, with 11 bases matching TRBD1. Losses at the gene ends were 3 bases for V and 10 bases for J; bases not matched to a gene: 6. The CDR3 spans 15 residues. Per germline, CDR1 SGDLS and CDR2 YYNGEE.